A single sample is the source of the 27 T cell receptor beta chains below, sequenced in a study of spatial heterogeneity in lung cancer. From the 5' RACE reads, TCRdb called clonotypes with MiXCR, one entry per CDR3 protein. Found here are 65,000 to 85,000 distinct CDR3 sequences, 15% to 25% of them singletons; the top ten hold about 6.8%. Sample time point: sample taken at primary tumor resection. No cells were sorted before sequencing. The whole RNA sequenced was extracted from tumor, nontumor lung or frozen PBMC. The sample consisted of PBMCs, taken at surgery. The receptors were sampled from a male donor with early-stage non-small cell lung cancer.

In DNA form, the CDR3 reads TGTGCCAGCAGCTTGGACCGGGACTCAAGAACCGGGGAGCTGTTTTTT. Translation gives CASSLDRDSRTGELFF. The chain recombines TRBV5-4 with TRBJ2-2; possibly TRBD2 for D (6 bases). The V end lost 0 bases, the J end lost 5 bases, and 14 bases lay between the germline ends. This CDR3 is 16 amino acids long. Germline CDR1 and CDR2: SGHNT and YYREEE (reference sequence).

The V call is TRBV7-2, the J call TRBJ2-3; 7 nucleotides agree with TRBD1. V dropped 8 bases and J dropped 3; count of bases not matched to a gene: 11. The CDR3 consists of 15 residues. Germline V gives CDR1 SGHTA, CDR2 FQGNSA. The CDR3 nucleotides read TGTGCCAGCGTACGAGCAGAGGGGGCAACAGATACGCAGTATTTT. Its translation is CASVRAEGATDTQYF.

V gene TRBV20-1 combines with J gene TRBJ2-7; 7 bases map to TRBD2. The CDR3 is made up of 11 amino acids. Trimming cost V 5 bases and J 6 bases; bases outside gene matches: 4. CDR1 DFQATT and CDR2 SNEGSKA come from the germline V gene (reference sequence). The CDR3 sequence: CSAAGVAEQYF. DNA of the CDR3: TGCAGTGCTGCGGGAGTAGCCGAGCAGTACTTC.

The chain joins TRBV3-1 to TRBJ2-3, with 8 positions matching TRBD2. CDR3 length: 15 residues. Per the germline V gene, CDR1 is LGHDT and CDR2 is YNNKEL (reference sequence). The J segment lost 3 bases and the V segment lost 5 bases, leaving 7 bases of the junction unmatched. This CDR3 is CASSNRGGRTDTQYF. The CDR3 nucleotides are TGTGCCAGCAGCAACCGGGGGGGCCGGACAGATACGCAGTATTTT.

Turning to this clonotype: The junction departs from the called germline gene at one end, perhaps through a read error. The chain has TRBV11-2 and TRBJ1-4; D is uncertain. CDR1 SGHAT and CDR2 FQNNGV come from the germline V gene. This CDR3 has 13 amino acids. CDR3 nucleotide sequence: TGTGCCAGCAGCTTGTGGGCTGGTGAAGAACTGTTTTTT. Amino acids: CASSLWAGEELFF.

This clonotype appeared a few times. J is TRBJ1-5 and V is TRBV9, with 8 bases lining up with TRBD1. CDR1 is SGDLS and CDR2 is YYNGEE in the germline V gene. The trim removed 4 bases at V and 6 bases at J, leaving 9 bases unmatched. The CDR3 contains 15 residues. The chain's CDR3 is CASSPGLDRAQPQHF. For the CDR3, the DNA is TGTGCCAGCAGCCCCGGCCTGGACAGGGCTCAGCCCCAGCATTTT.

This chain joins TRBV7-3 and TRBJ2-1; D is unclear. The CDR3 runs 10 residues. Germline loops: CDR1 SGHTA, CDR2 FQGTGA. V was shortened by 8 bases and J by 9 bases, with 8 bases between the two germline ends. In DNA, the CDR3 is TGTGCCAGCCCTCCGGGTGAGCAGTTCTTC. It specifies CASPPGEQFF.

This rearrangement joins TRBV30 to TRBJ2-3, with D tentatively TRBD2 (5 bases). In germline, CDR1 is GTSNPN, CDR2 SVGIG (reference sequence). The CDR3 is 14 amino acids. With 8 bases removed from V and 8 bases from J, the gap between germline ends came to 23 bases. The CDR3 here is CAGKVGSALVTQYF. DNA for the CDR3: TGTGCCGGGAAAGTAGGTAGCGCTCTTGTTACGCAGTATTTT. Variable domain in full (rest from reference TRBV30 and TRBJ2-3): SQTIHQWPATLVQPVGSPLSLECTVEGTSNPNLYWYRQAAGRGLQLLFYSVGIGQISSEVPQNLSASRPQDRQFILSSKKLLLSDSGFYLCAGKVGSALVTQYFGPGTRLTVL.

This chain joins TRBV7-8 and TRBJ2-7, with D tentatively TRBD1 (5 bases). The CDR3 is 16 amino acids. Between the trimmed V and J ends, which lost 5 bases and 0 bases, there was a span of 17 bases. The germline CDR1 and CDR2 sequences are SGHVS and FQNEAQ. The CDR3 loop is CASSLQPRGSSYEQYF. The CDR3 nucleotides are TGTGCCAGCAGCCTACAGCCTAGGGGCTCCTCCTACGAGCAGTACTTC.

The rearrangement links TRBV7-6 to TRBJ1-1; D not certain. This CDR3 region has 14 residues. V was cut by 5 bases and J by 0 bases, with 10 bases left in between. Per germline, CDR1 SGHVS and CDR2 FNYEAQ. CDR3 DNA: TGTGCCAGCAGCCCCGGACCGATGAACACTGAAGCTTTCTTT. Protein sequence: CASSPGPMNTEAFF.

The rearrangement uses TRBV6-6 and TRBJ2-3; D is possibly TRBD1 or TRBD2 (6 bases each). The germline V gene encodes CDR1 MNHNY and CDR2 SVGAGI (reference sequence). V was trimmed by 7 bases and J by 11 bases, leaving 28 bases between them. The CDR3 totals 16 residues. CDR3 region: CASILRGDTRRYEQYF. CDR3 nucleotides: TGTGCCAGCATCCTAAGGGGGGACACCCGTCGATATGAGCAGTATTTT.

At least ten counts were recorded for this clonotype. V is TRBV15 and J is TRBJ1-2; 8 nucleotides agree with TRBD1. The CDR3 covers 15 residues. Germline V gives CDR1 LNHNV, CDR2 YYDKDF (reference sequence). V shed 5 bases, J shed 5 bases, and the junction held 10 bases outside the gene matches. The CDR3 region is CATSSDLQGDYGYTF. The CDR3 DNA follows: TGTGCCACCAGCTCGGACCTACAGGGGGATTATGGCTACACCTTC.

The chain combines TRBV7-8 with TRBJ1-2, with D possibly being TRBD1 (6 bases). Per germline, CDR1 SGHVS and CDR2 FQNEAQ. The CDR3 has 15 residues. V lost 1 base, J lost 4 bases, and 13 bases lay in between. Here the CDR3 DNA reads TGTGCCAGCAGCTTAGAGCCGGGACACCCCTATGGCTACACCTTC. It codes for CASSLEPGHPYGYTF.

In its sample, this clonotype was seen a few times. The rearrangement joins TRBV5-1 to TRBJ2-1, with D perhaps being TRBD1 or TRBD2 (5 bases each). CDR1 is SGHRS, CDR2 YFSETQ, per germline. The CDR3 is 14 residues long. V was shortened by 2 bases and J by 4 bases, with 10 bases between the two germline ends. For the CDR3, the DNA is TGCGCCAGCAGCTTAGGGGACGGATACAATGAGCAGTTCTTC. Its protein is CASSLGDGYNEQFF. The complete variable domain, with remaining parts taken from reference TRBV5-1 and TRBJ2-1, reads KAGVTQTPRYLIKTRGQQVTLSCSPISGHRSVSWYQQTPGQGLQFLFEYFSETQRNKGNFPGRFSGRQFSNSRSEMNVSTLELGDSALYLCASSLGDGYNEQFFGPGTRLTVL.

The chain joins TRBV11-1 to TRBJ2-1; TRBD1 matches at 8 bases. Per the germline V gene, CDR1 is SGHAT and CDR2 is FQDESV (reference sequence). The V segment lost 4 bases and the J segment 0 bases; nucleotides outside the gene matches: 2. This CDR3 comprises 15 residues. The CDR3 loop reads CASSYTGGSYNEQFF. CDR3 nucleotide sequence: TGTGCCAGCAGCTACACAGGGGGCTCCTACAATGAGCAGTTCTTC.

This clonotype was counted a few times. The J gene is TRBJ1-1, the V gene TRBV14; 10 bases line up with TRBD1. CDR1 and CDR2 from the germline V gene are SGHDN and FVKESK. After removal of 5 bases from V and 4 bases from J, the junction contained 4 bases not matched to a gene. The length of the CDR3 is 14 residues. The CDR3: CASSRQGASTEAFF. Here the CDR3 DNA reads TGTGCCAGCAGCAGACAGGGGGCGAGCACTGAAGCTTTCTTT.

This clonotype turned up a few times. The V gene is TRBV19, the J gene TRBJ1-3, with D tentatively TRBD1 (5 bases). CDR1 is LNHDA and CDR2 is SQIVND in the germline V gene (reference sequence). The ends were cut back, 5 bases at V and 0 bases at J, with 11 bases in the middle. The CDR3 sequence is 15 residues long. Here the CDR3 DNA reads TGTGCCAGTAGTTGGGACTTGAACTCTGGAAACACCATATATTTT. This sequence encodes CASSWDLNSGNTIYF.

This clonotype was counted at least ten times. This chain joins TRBV6-2 or TRBV6-3 and TRBJ2-3; no clear D. Germline V gene lookup returns CDR1 MNHEY and CDR2 SVGEGT. The CDR3 runs to 15 residues. V lost 4 bases and J lost 0, with 11 bases in between. CDR3 region: CASSSPYSSTDTQYF. CDR3 DNA: TGTGCCAGCAGTTCGCCCTATTCTAGCACAGATACGCAGTATTTT.

This chain joins TRBV3-1 and TRBJ2-3, with D maybe TRBD2 (5 bases). The CDR3 has 14 amino acids. Germline CDR1 reads LGHDT; CDR2 reads YNNKEL (reference sequence). V lost 4 bases to trimming and J lost 3 bases, with 11 bases between them. CDR3 amino acids: CASSPGIRTDTQYF. CDR3 sequence (DNA): TGTGCCAGCAGCCCGGGGATCCGGACAGATACGCAGTATTTT.

The chain joins TRBV2 to TRBJ2-1; a possible D gene is TRBD2 (6 bases). Germline V gene data show CDR1 as SNHLY and CDR2 as FYNNEI. Trimming took 8 bases from V and 10 from J, leaving 12 bases between them. CDR3 length equals 11 residues. Here the CDR3 reads CASSGLVEQFF. The CDR3 nucleotides are TGTGCCAGCTCGGGACTGGTCGAGCAGTTCTTC.

This clonotype was counted many times. The V gene is TRBV24-1, the J gene TRBJ2-3, with 8 nucleotides matching TRBD1. This CDR3 is 16 amino acids long. Trimming cost V 2 bases and J 2 bases; bases outside gene matches: 5. CDR1 is KGHDR, CDR2 SFDVKD, per germline. The CDR3 loop reads CATSDSRQGYTDTQYF. CDR3 DNA sequence: TGTGCCACCAGTGATTCCAGACAGGGGTACACAGATACGCAGTATTTT.

The sample holds many counts of this clonotype. This rearrangement joins TRBV7-6 to TRBJ2-1; D is tentatively TRBD1 or TRBD2 (6 bases each). The CDR3 loop spans 16 amino acids. Germline assignment: CDR1 SGHVS and CDR2 FNYEAQ. V lost 0 bases to trimming and J lost 10 bases, with 19 bases between them. This CDR3 is CASSLAYGGPSGEQFF. CDR3 in DNA: TGTGCCAGCAGCTTAGCGTACGGGGGCCCCTCCGGCGAGCAGTTCTTC.

J is TRBJ2-7 and V is TRBV27; D is unresolved. CDR1 is MNHEY, CDR2 SMNVEV, per germline (reference sequence). The V and J ends lost 0 bases and 6 bases respectively, with 9 bases between them. The length of the CDR3 is 13 residues. The CDR3: CASSLSNRVEQYF. The CDR3, as DNA: TGTGCCAGCAGTTTATCGAATCGGGTCGAGCAGTACTTC.

The rearrangement joins TRBV11-1 to TRBJ2-2; TRBD2 is a possible D gene (6 bases). There are 15 residues in the CDR3. Germline values: CDR1 SGHAT, CDR2 FQDESV (reference sequence). V was shortened by 5 bases and J by 5 bases, with 15 bases between the two germline ends. The CDR3 region is CASSVGTAGTGELFF. The CDR3 coding sequence is TGTGCCAGCAGCGTCGGGACGGCGGGGACCGGGGAGCTGTTTTTT.

Only a few counts were recorded for this clonotype. V and J are TRBV7-2 and TRBJ2-3; D not resolved. V shed 2 bases and J shed 1 base, with 10 bases lying between them. The CDR3 runs 15 residues. Germline V lookup: CDR1 SGHTA, CDR2 FQGNSA. The CDR3 sequence: CASSLNARRTDTQYF. The CDR3 nucleotides are TGTGCCAGCAGCTTAAACGCACGACGCACAGATACGCAGTATTTT.

This clonotype was found a few times. The chain has TRBV6-2 or TRBV6-3 and TRBJ2-7; 8 bases align to TRBD2. CDR1 is MNHEY and CDR2 is SVGEGT in the germline V gene. V gave up 7 bases and J gave up 8 bases; unmatched junction bases: 16. The CDR3 has 15 amino acids. The CDR3 loop is CASILERGPSSKQYF. Here the CDR3 DNA reads TGTGCCAGCATCCTAGAGCGGGGGCCCTCCTCGAAGCAGTACTTC.

This clonotype was counted between two and nine times. The chain carries TRBV12-3 or TRBV12-4 and TRBJ2-4, with D possibly being TRBD1 (6 bases). V shed 5 bases and J shed 2 bases, with 28 bases lying between them. The length of the CDR3 is 20 residues. The CDR3 DNA is TGTGCCAGCAGTATAGGACCGGGACATCGAGGTGTGAAGCCCAAAAACATTCAGTACTTC. Translated, it gives CASSIGPGHRGVKPKNIQYF.